The source of this TCR beta chain is a study of beta chain features in type 1 diabetes. The wider study: Age, gender, cell numbers and subset yield matched between patients and controls. General study results and limits: TCRB repertoires of naive, central memory and Treg cells appeared more similar among patients than among healthy donors.

Of note for this clone: Its target is not known. Other DNA sequences in this specimen translate into the identical CDR3.

The CDR3 has 13 residues. The V gene lost 2 bases and the J gene lost 1 base, with 8 bases spanning the gap. Germline values: CDR1 GTSNPN, CDR2 SVGIG (reference sequence). Expressed TCRB transcripts were sequenced after all isolated RNA was converted to cDNA. Clones were sequenced by immunoSEQ multiplex PCR, and TCRdb holds only the in-frame ones, with some missing. Of roughly 250,000 clones listed, about 63% are singletons. The chain carries TRBV30 and TRBJ1-1, with D perhaps TRBD1 (5 bases). Sequencing used naive CD4+ T cells from blood. This clonotype originated in a young man in good health. CDR3 in DNA: TGTGCCTGGAGTCTTCAGGGGAACACTGAAGCTTTCTTT. It codes for CAWSLQGNTEAFF.